What follows are 5 T cell receptor beta chains derived from one specimen sequenced in a study of cytomegalovirus exposure and HLA in healthy donors (dated by TCRdb to 2016 to 2017). The method behind the library was the immunoSEQ multiplex PCR assay. For the multiplex PCR, a mixture combining 60 forward primers for TCR Vbeta segments and 13 reverse primers for TCR Jbeta segments was used. What TCRdb holds here is the immuneACCESS table cut down to in-frame rearrangements. Part of the clones is not present; checked against another copy, under half of the missing clones reflect an unresolved V gene, and the others are unexplained. This sample has 150,000 or so clones in its table, and approximately 80% of those were observed once. Roughly 12% of the sample is taken by the ten largest. The sample taken for sequencing was PBMCs. These receptors were collected from a man aged 30 to 45 in good health and CMV-seropositive.

V is TRBV25-1 and J is TRBJ2-1; 10 nucleotides agree with TRBD2. The CDR3 has 16 amino acids. Germline values: CDR1 MGHDK, CDR2 SYGVNS. Trimming took 2 bases from V and 4 from J; bases not matched to a gene: 5. CDR3 sequence: CASSEQPSGSYNEQFF. As DNA, the CDR3 is TGTGCCAGCAGTGAACAGCCTAGCGGGAGTTACAATGAGCAGTTCTTC.

The J gene is TRBJ1-3, the V gene TRBV15; 7 nucleotides line up with TRBD1. The CDR3 totals 15 residues. From germline, CDR1 is LNHNV and CDR2 YYDKDF (reference sequence). Trimming took 0 bases from V and 4 from J; bases not matched to a gene: 3. In nucleotides, the CDR3 is TGTGCCACCAGCAGAGACAGGGGGACGGGAAACACCATATATTTT. As protein: CATSRDRGTGNTIYF.

The chain combines TRBV5-1 with TRBJ2-3; 13 bases fit TRBD2. Germline trimming cut 0 bases from V and 1 base from J; bases unmatched to any gene: 2. The length of the CDR3 is 17 residues. Germline V gene sequence: CDR1 SGHRS, CDR2 YFSETQ. The CDR3 protein is CASSLGGLAGGTDTQYF. The CDR3 nucleotides are TGCGCCAGCAGCTTGGGTGGACTAGCGGGAGGCACAGATACGCAGTATTTT. Full variable domain (outside the CDR3, taken from reference TRBV5-1 and TRBJ2-3): KAGVTQTPRYLIKTRGQQVTLSCSPISGHRSVSWYQQTPGQGLQFLFEYFSETQRNKGNFPGRFSGRQFSNSRSEMNVSTLELGDSALYLCASSLGGLAGGTDTQYFGPGTRLTVL.

The rearrangement uses TRBV28 and TRBJ2-3, with D tentatively TRBD1 (6 bases). From germline, CDR1 is MDHEN and CDR2 SYDVKM. CDR3 length: 14 residues. V lost 4 bases, J lost 5 bases, and 13 bases lay in between. The CDR3 coding sequence is TGTGCCAGCAGTTGGGACACCCGAGGAGATACGCAGTATTTT. It codes for CASSWDTRGDTQYF.

The chain recombines TRBV19 with TRBJ2-7; a possible D gene is TRBD2 (6 bases). The germline CDR1 and CDR2 sequences are LNHDA and SQIVND (reference sequence). This CDR3 spans 15 amino acids. The V end was cut by 6 bases, the J end by 2 bases, with 17 bases between. CDR3 protein: CASSWVAAGTYEQYF. In DNA, the CDR3 is TGTGCCAGTAGCTGGGTGGCTGCGGGAACCTACGAGCAGTACTTC.